The 24 T cell receptor beta chains given below trace back to one sample, sequenced in a study of T cell responses to AZD1222 COVID-19 vaccine. Assay used: immunoSEQ multiplex PCR; TCRdb lists only in-frame clones, some missing. The sample holds tens of thousands of clones; 75% to 90% are singletons and the top ten take 3.4%. The sample was peripheral blood, taken 28 days after the second AZD1222 dose. The receptors originated from an adult who received the AZD1222 COVID-19 vaccine.

This chain uses TRBV6-6 with TRBJ1-2; a possible D gene is TRBD1 (5 bases). Trimming took 2 bases from V and 3 from J, leaving 7 bases between them. The CDR3 is made up of 13 amino acids. The germline gives CDR1 MNHNY, CDR2 SVGAGI (reference sequence). The CDR3 DNA reads TGTGCCAGCAGTTACGTAGGGGACTATGGCTACACCTTC. Its protein product is CASSYVGDYGYTF.

This chain joins TRBV24-1 and TRBJ2-1; TRBD1 matches at 7 bases. The V segment lost 3 bases and the J segment 12 bases; nucleotides outside the gene matches: 4. The CDR3 covers 12 residues. CDR1 and CDR2 (germline): KGHDR, SFDVKD. CDR3 amino acids: CATSDGDSMQFF. The DNA of the CDR3 is TGTGCCACCAGTGATGGGGACAGCATGCAGTTCTTC.

The genes are TRBV5-1 and TRBJ1-1, with D hard to call. This CDR3 has 15 residues. The germline gives CDR1 SGHRS, CDR2 YFSETQ. V lost 0 bases and J lost 7, with 16 bases in between. In DNA, the CDR3 is TGCGCCAGCAGCTTGGTTGAAGTGGGTGGGATTGAAGCTTTCTTT. Amino acids: CASSLVEVGGIEAFF.

J is TRBJ2-7 and V is TRBV6-2 or TRBV6-3; D gene unclear. V was shortened by 2 bases and J by 6 bases, with 5 bases between the two germline ends. Per germline, CDR1 MNHEY and CDR2 SVGEGT. The CDR3 runs to 11 residues. CDR3 DNA sequence: TGTGCCAGCAGTTACGGACGCGAGCAGTACTTC. Its translation is CASSYGREQYF.

J is TRBJ2-7 and V is TRBV7-6; D gene uncertain. The V gene lost 1 base and the J gene lost 3 bases, with 10 bases spanning the gap. CDR1 is SGHVS, CDR2 FNYEAQ, per germline. The CDR3 contains 14 residues. For the CDR3, the DNA is TGTGCCAGCAGCTTAGAGCACAACAGCTACGAGCAGTACTTC. Encoded protein: CASSLEHNSYEQYF.

The chain couples TRBV28 to TRBJ1-2; tentative D call: TRBD1 (5 bases). V shed 4 bases and J shed 4 bases, with 13 bases lying between them. Germline loops: CDR1 MDHEN, CDR2 SYDVKM. There are 14 residues in the CDR3. Here the CDR3 DNA reads TGTGCCAGCAGTTCCGGTTACAGGACCTATGGCTACACCTTC. The encoded protein is CASSSGYRTYGYTF.

This chain connects TRBV6-4 to TRBJ2-2, with D unresolved. CDR1 and CDR2 (germline): MRHNA, SNTAGT. The CDR3 runs to 13 residues. With 0 bases removed from V and 3 bases from J, the gap between germline ends came to 2 bases. CDR3 bases: TGTGCCAGCAGTGACTCGGACACCGGGGAGCTGTTTTTT. This gives the protein CASSDSDTGELFF.

The chain uses TRBV6-2 or TRBV6-3 and TRBJ1-6, with 7 nucleotides matching TRBD1. V trimming: 4 bases; J trimming: 7 bases; junction bases outside the gene matches: 16. The CDR3 runs to 18 residues. Germline V CDR1 and CDR2: MNHEY, SVGEGT. Written as DNA, the CDR3 is TGTGCCAGCAGTTTTAAACGGGACAGCCCCCAGCGGAATTCACCCCTCCACTTT. Amino acid sequence: CASSFKRDSPQRNSPLHF.

This sequence joins TRBV29-1 and TRBJ1-3; tentatively, D is TRBD1 (6 bases). This CDR3 has 17 residues. Deletions cut 5 bases from V and 0 bases from J, with 20 bases between. CDR1 and CDR2 (germline): SQVTM, ANQGSEA. The CDR3 loop reads CSVSRGTSSSSGNTIYF. The CDR3 DNA follows: TGCAGCGTTTCAAGAGGGACATCATCAAGCTCTGGAAACACCATATATTTT.

CDR3 sequence (DNA): TGTGCCAGCAGCCAAGAGGAGGGACAGGGGGCGAAGAATACGCAGTATTTT. It encodes CASSQEEGQGAKNTQYF. J is TRBJ2-3 and V is TRBV3-1 (or the pseudogene TRBV3-2); 12 bases line up with TRBD1. J gave up 7 bases and V 0 bases, and 8 bases lay outside the gene matches. The CDR3 loop spans 17 amino acids. Germline lookup yields CDR1 LGHDT and CDR2 YNNKEL (reference sequence).

The rearrangement links TRBV28 to TRBJ1-2; 8 bases are a match to TRBD1. The CDR3 runs to 14 residues. The junction had 6 bases not matched to a gene; V was cut back by 5 bases and J by 4 bases. Germline values: CDR1 MDHEN, CDR2 SYDVKM. This CDR3 reads CASSPGTGGYGYTF. CDR3 DNA: TGTGCCAGCAGTCCCGGGACAGGAGGCTATGGCTACACCTTC.

The V gene is TRBV2, the J gene TRBJ2-1, with a tentative D call TRBD2 (6 bases). The germline CDR1 and CDR2 sequences are SNHLY and FYNNEI. The CDR3 is made up of 18 amino acids. V shed 2 bases and J shed 5 bases, with 22 bases lying between them. In DNA form, the CDR3 reads TGTGCCAGCAGTGAACCCCCCCCGGGACTCCGATTGGACAATGAGCAGTTCTTC. As protein: CASSEPPPGLRLDNEQFF.

V usage is TRBV7-8 and J usage is TRBJ1-2; D remains unclear. The CDR3 consists of 15 residues. Germline CDR1 and CDR2: SGHVS and FQNEAQ. V lost 1 base and J lost 5, with 14 bases in between. The CDR3 DNA reads as TGTGCCAGCAGCTTAGAATTATCAGTCCCATATGGCTACACCTTC. It codes for CASSLELSVPYGYTF.

This clone has a handful of counts. The J gene is TRBJ1-1, the V gene TRBV4-1; tentative D call: TRBD1 (6 bases). Trimming pared 2 bases from V and 1 base from J, leaving 17 bases between. Germline V gives CDR1 MGHRA, CDR2 YSYEKL. The CDR3 spans 17 residues. CDR3 amino acids: CASSQRGSQVPNTEAFF. The CDR3 DNA is TGCGCCAGCAGCCAAAGGGGGTCCCAGGTACCGAACACTGAAGCTTTCTTT.

This chain joins TRBV6-5 and TRBJ2-7, with 7 bases lining up with TRBD1. This CDR3 has 14 residues. Germline V lookup: CDR1 MNHEY, CDR2 SVGAGI. Losses at the gene ends were 5 bases for V and 7 bases for J; bases not matched to a gene: 11. CDR3 bases: TGTGCCAGCAGTAGGGACAGCTCCTCGAGGGAGCAGTACTTC. This sequence encodes CASSRDSSSREQYF.

The chain employs TRBV19 and TRBJ2-2, with D tentatively TRBD1 or TRBD2 (6 bases each). The CDR3 consists of 16 residues. V was trimmed by 4 bases and J by 5 bases, leaving 17 bases between them. Germline V lookup: CDR1 LNHDA, CDR2 SQIVND (reference sequence). CDR3 bases: TGTGCCAGTAGTACCCCGTTAAGGGGGGAGACCGGGGAGCTGTTTTTT. Protein: CASSTPLRGETGELFF.

This sequence joins TRBV6-5 and TRBJ1-3; no clear D. V lost 4 bases to trimming and J lost 0 bases, with 13 bases between them. CDR1 and CDR2 (germline): MNHEY, SVGAGI. The CDR3 runs to 16 residues. CDR3 residues: CASSFSDVSSGNTIYF. The CDR3 DNA sequence: TGTGCCAGCAGTTTCTCGGACGTAAGCTCTGGAAACACCATATATTTT.

The V gene is TRBV28, the J gene TRBJ1-3; D unresolved. Germline V gene sequence: CDR1 MDHEN, CDR2 SYDVKM. V lost 4 bases and J lost 1, with 23 bases in between. This CDR3 has 19 amino acids. CDR3 coding DNA: TGTGCCAGCAGTTGGGTGCACCTCCCCCAAAAAGATTCTGGAAACACCATATATTTT. Translating gives CASSWVHLPQKDSGNTIYF.

The V call is TRBV6-4, the J call TRBJ2-3, with 7 bases fitting TRBD2. With 3 bases clipped from V and 3 bases from J, the junction kept 0 bases outside the gene matches. The CDR3 covers 13 residues. CDR1 is MRHNA, CDR2 SNTAGT, per germline. CDR3 residues: CASSEGGTDTQYF. In DNA form, the CDR3 reads TGTGCCAGCAGTGAGGGGGGGACAGATACGCAGTATTTT.

This clone is a singleton in its sample. The rearrangement uses TRBV6-5 and TRBJ1-2; a possible D gene is TRBD1 (5 bases). The V gene's germline CDR1 is MNHEY and CDR2 SVGAGI. Trimming shortened V by 6 bases and J by 6 bases, and 11 bases separated the two germline ends. The CDR3 contains 12 residues. CDR3: CASSRGTDGYTF. The CDR3 DNA reads as TGTGCCAGCAGCCGCGGGACTGATGGCTACACCTTC.

The rearrangement joins TRBV12-3 or TRBV12-4 to TRBJ1-1; tentatively, D is TRBD1 (6 bases). The CDR3 length is 13 residues. Trimming took off 5 bases at V and 1 base at J, with 8 bases between the two ends. The CDR3 protein is CASSMDRNTEAFF. The CDR3 bases are TGTGCCAGCAGTATGGACAGGAACACTGAAGCTTTCTTT.

The chain has TRBV6-5 and TRBJ1-1, with D possibly matching TRBD1 (6 bases). This CDR3 contains 13 residues. Trimming took 4 bases from V and 10 from J, leaving 16 bases between them. The germline CDR1 and CDR2 sequences are MNHEY and SVGAGI. CDR3 nucleotide sequence: TGTGCCAGCAGTTTGCGGGACACCCAGGCAGCTTTCTTT. Residues: CASSLRDTQAAFF.

The gene calls are TRBV19 and TRBJ2-4; D is unresolved. The germline gives CDR1 LNHDA, CDR2 SQIVND (reference sequence). Trimming removed 6 bases at V and 7 bases at J, with 7 bases between. The CDR3 runs 11 residues. As DNA, the CDR3 is TGTGCCAGTAGCATGACGAACATTCAGTACTTC. Amino acids: CASSMTNIQYF.

The chain is built from TRBV3-1 (or the pseudogene TRBV3-2) and TRBJ1-2, with a possible D match to TRBD1 (5 bases). The V end was cut by 6 bases, the J end by 8 bases, with 22 bases between. The CDR3 is 15 amino acids. Germline V gene lookup returns CDR1 LGHDT and CDR2 YNNKEL (reference sequence). CDR3 DNA sequence: TGTGCCAGCAGACCGCCGGGACGAAATTCGGTCGGCTACACCTTC. Translating it yields CASRPPGRNSVGYTF.